The sample holds many counts of the clone carrying this T cell receptor beta chain. No antigen is known for it. These data originate in a study of CD8+CD57+ T cells in acquired aplastic anemia. In the study overall: Sorted CD4+ and CD8+ cells yielded DNA averaging roughly 3.3 ug. Study conclusions and caveats: Simpson's diversity of CD8+ cells was not significantly different in patients compared with controls. It was found that some 30 CD8+ CDR3 sequences were shared between patients and controls.

TCR beta VDJ combinations and CDR3 sequences were profiled from genomic DNA. TCRdb re-analysed the reads in MiXCR, keeping a single row per CDR3 protein. The sample yields approximately 59,000 distinct CDR3 sequences, around 50% seen once. Before being chosen for sequencing, patients had shown CD8+CD57+ cell expansion by flow cytometry. None of the patients had been given any therapy when their blood was sampled. The CDR3 contains 13 residues. Germline V gene lookup returns CDR1 SGHDT and CDR2 YYEEEE. Sequencing was done on a sample of sorted CD4+, CD8+, or CD8+CD57+ T cells (not recorded which) from PBMCs. This TCR derives from a human donor with aplastic anemia. The chain couples TRBV5-6 to TRBJ2-7; the match to TRBD1 covers 8 bases. In DNA, the CDR3 is TGTGCCAGCAGCTTGGGGTCAGGGGGCGATTCCGACGTC. It translates to CASSLGSGGDSDV.